This TCR beta chain was observed in a study of T cell responses to AZD1222 COVID-19 vaccine. Looking at the study overall: Pooled samples include second doses given at about 4 or 12 weeks. The study, taken as a whole, reports: Reportedly, close to half of spike-specific TCRs are directed against unmutated variant regions. There were repertoire samples only from the period after the peak T cell response. White British ancestry dominated among donors, who included more females, and clonal diversity was possibly underestimated.

TCRdb keeps only in-frame clones here, not all; method: immunoSEQ multiplex PCR. The sample shows 180,000 or so clones, around nine tenths of them seen only once. Comment on this clone: Antigen unknown.

V lost 5 bases and J lost 6; bases outside the gene matches: 8. In germline, CDR1 is SGHAT, CDR2 FQNNGV. The CDR3 is made up of 16 amino acids. Here the sequenced sample was peripheral blood, taken on day 0 of AZD1222 vaccination. The clonotype originates from an adult in good health. The rearrangement links TRBV11-2 to TRBJ2-2; 11 bases align to TRBD2. CDR3 DNA sequence: TGTGCCAGCAGCCGTAGCGGGGGGGCCCCCCCCGGGGAGCTGTTTTTT. Translating gives CASSRSGGAPPGELFF.